These 27 T cell receptor beta chains share one sample of origin, sequenced in a study of cytomegalovirus exposure and HLA in healthy donors. 60 Vbeta and 13 Jbeta primers were used in PCR. Assay: immunoSEQ multiplex PCR; the TCRdb copy retains only in-frame clones and omits some. The sample shows about 100,000 clones, 70% to 80% of them seen only once. The sequenced sample was PBMCs. These receptors all stem from a female donor in good health and CMV-seropositive.

The J gene is TRBJ2-7, the V gene TRBV4-1; 7 nucleotides line up with TRBD2. Germline lookup yields CDR1 MGHRA and CDR2 YSYEKL. The CDR3 is made up of 15 amino acids. Trimming took 1 base from V and 0 from J; bases not matched to a gene: 3. CDR3 bases: TGCGCCAGCAGCCAAGTGCGGGAGTCCTCCTACGAGCAGTACTTC. This translates into CASSQVRESSYEQYF.

The rearrangement uses TRBV5-4 and TRBJ2-3; 7 bases line up with TRBD1. Trimming removed 0 bases from V and 0 bases from J; junction bases left unmatched: 4. The CDR3 contains 16 residues. Looked up from germline, CDR1 is SGHNT and CDR2 is YYREEE (reference sequence). CDR3 nucleotides: TGTGCCAGCAGCTTGGAAAGGGGGCGGAGCACAGATACGCAGTATTTT. The encoded protein is CASSLERGRSTDTQYF.

The rearrangement joins TRBV11-2 to TRBJ2-5; unclear D gene. The J call may be incorrect, as the DNA end agrees better with TRBJ2-7. The CDR3 totals 15 residues. Germline V gives CDR1 SGHAT, CDR2 FQNNGV. The CDR3 DNA reads as TGTGCCAGCAGCTTAGTGCCCATAGCCCCTTACGAGCAGTACTTC. Its protein product is CASSLVPIAPYEQYF.

This clone turned up a few times. The chain recombines TRBV6-5 with TRBJ2-7; 7 bases match TRBD1. Germline CDR1 is MNHEY and CDR2 is SVGAGI. V was pared by 6 bases and J by 3 bases, with 8 bases of the junction left unmatched. The CDR3 sequence is 14 residues long. The CDR3 DNA sequence: TGTGCCAGCAGCCCCGGGACAGCCGGCTACGAGCAGTACTTC. The encoded protein is CASSPGTAGYEQYF.

This chain uses TRBV25-1 with TRBJ1-6; D not resolved. The V end was cut by 6 bases, the J end by 9 bases, with 9 bases between. The CDR3 sequence is 12 residues long. Germline lookup yields CDR1 MGHDK and CDR2 SYGVNS. In DNA, the CDR3 is TGTGCCAGCAGAGAGGGCGGTTCACCCCTCCACTTT. Amino acid sequence: CASREGGSPLHF.

The rearrangement joins TRBV9 to TRBJ2-7; TRBD2 is a possible D gene (5 bases). Trimming took off 4 bases at V and 7 bases at J, with 15 bases between the two ends. This CDR3 is built from 13 residues. The germline gives CDR1 SGDLS, CDR2 YYNGEE. The CDR3 region is CASSTRDGKEQYF. CDR3 DNA sequence: TGTGCCAGCAGCACAAGAGACGGGAAAGAGCAGTACTTC.

The chain has TRBV6-1 and TRBJ2-3; 9 bases align to TRBD2. J lost 6 bases, V lost 7 bases, and 8 bases had no gene match. There are 14 residues in the CDR3. The germline CDR1 and CDR2 sequences are MNHNS and SASEGT. This CDR3 is CASNPGSGSDTQYF. DNA for the CDR3: TGTGCCAGCAACCCCGGTAGCGGGAGTGATACGCAGTATTTT.

The V and J genes are TRBV19 and TRBJ2-1; TRBD1 aligns across 9 bases. This CDR3 contains 15 residues. Germline trimming cut 3 bases from V and 6 bases from J; bases unmatched to any gene: 6. CDR1 is LNHDA and CDR2 is SQIVND in the germline V gene (reference sequence). The CDR3 coding sequence is TGTGCCAGTAGTATTTCGGGGACAGGGAGCAATGAGCAGTTCTTC. Translation gives CASSISGTGSNEQFF.

The chain is built from TRBV19 and TRBJ2-4, with 9 bases fitting TRBD2. The CDR3 has 13 residues. Germline-derived CDR1 and CDR2 are LNHDA and SQIVND (reference sequence). V gave up 7 bases and J gave up 15 bases; unmatched junction bases: 13. The CDR3 DNA sequence: TGTGCCAGTACCCGTAGCGGGGGCCGGTTCTGGTACTTC. This translates into CASTRSGGRFWYF.

The V call is TRBV10-3, the J call TRBJ1-6; a possible D gene is TRBD1 (6 bases). The CDR3 spans 19 residues. Per germline, CDR1 ENHRY and CDR2 SYGVKD. V shed 3 bases and J shed 0 bases, with 18 bases lying between them. The CDR3 is CAISDGPGQQSSYNSPLHF. The DNA of the CDR3 is TGTGCCATCAGTGACGGGCCCGGACAGCAGAGCTCCTATAATTCACCCCTCCACTTT.

The gene calls are TRBV5-4 and TRBJ2-2; D gene ambiguous. From germline, CDR1 is SGHNT and CDR2 YYREEE (reference sequence). V was clipped by 1 base and J by 1 base, with 5 bases between them. CDR3 length: 14 residues. CDR3 region: CASSLRLNTGELFF. CDR3 coding DNA: TGTGCCAGCAGCTTGAGACTGAACACCGGGGAGCTGTTTTTT.

This clone appeared a few times. J is TRBJ2-4 and V is TRBV21-1; the D call in the table, TRBD2, was not verified against the DNA. TRBV21-1 is given as a pseudogene. This CDR3 spans 16 amino acids. CDR3 DNA sequence: TGTGCCAGCAGCCACAAAGGGCGGACTAGCGGGAACAGTCAGTACTTC. Amino acid sequence: CASSHKGRTSGNSQYF.

This clone is a singleton in its sample. The chain has TRBV30 and TRBJ1-4; D gene ambiguous. Trimming cost V 2 bases and J 8 bases, with 12 bases left between them. The germline V gene has CDR1 GTSNPN and CDR2 SVGIG (reference sequence). The CDR3 covers 13 residues. In nucleotides, the CDR3 is TGTGCCTGGAGTCCTCGTTTACAGGAAAAACTGTTTTTT. Translated: CAWSPRLQEKLFF.

The gene calls are TRBV27 and TRBJ2-1; 7 bases are a match to TRBD1. J lost 9 bases, V lost 5 bases, and 7 bases had no gene match. This CDR3 is 13 amino acids long. In germline, CDR1 is MNHEY, CDR2 SMNVEV (reference sequence). The CDR3, as DNA: TGTGCCAGCAGTGCATCACAGGGGTCTGAGCAGTTCTTC. It encodes CASSASQGSEQFF.

This chain joins TRBV19 and TRBJ2-3; D remains unclear. Germline loops: CDR1 LNHDA, CDR2 SQIVND (reference sequence). V gave up 3 bases and J gave up 2 bases, with 12 bases separating them. This CDR3 has 15 amino acids. CDR3 in DNA: TGTGCCAGTAGTATTAGTGGGCTAAACACAGATACGCAGTATTTT. Its protein is CASSISGLNTDTQYF.

The rearrangement links TRBV2 to TRBJ2-2, with a possible D match to TRBD2 (5 bases). This CDR3 is 12 amino acids long. V lost 4 bases and J lost 6, with 6 bases in between. The germline V gene encodes CDR1 SNHLY and CDR2 FYNNEI. The CDR3 nucleotides are TGTGCCAGCAGTGTCGGGGCCGGGGAGCTGTTTTTT. Protein: CASSVGAGELFF.

This sequence joins TRBV2 and TRBJ1-4; possible D gene TRBD1, 6 bases. CDR3 size: 14 residues. Per the germline V gene, CDR1 is SNHLY and CDR2 is FYNNEI. V lost 6 bases and J lost 5, with 13 bases in between. CDR3 in amino acids: CASRGDTSNEKLFF. CDR3 coding DNA: TGTGCCAGCAGGGGGGACACCTCCAATGAAAAACTGTTTTTT.

V gene TRBV5-6 combines with J gene TRBJ2-1; the match to TRBD2 covers 8 bases. CDR1 and CDR2 from the germline V gene are SGHDT and YYEEEE. The trim removed 4 bases at V and 8 bases at J, leaving 14 bases unmatched. The CDR3 contains 16 residues. CDR3 protein: CASSPTTGGNGDEQFF. CDR3 in DNA: TGTGCCAGCAGCCCGACCACGGGGGGGAATGGCGATGAGCAGTTCTTC.

This chain uses TRBV4-3 with TRBJ1-6, with no clear D. Germline loops: CDR1 LGHNA, CDR2 YSLEER. Trimming stripped 0 bases from V and 9 bases from J, with 12 bases between. This CDR3 spans 15 amino acids. The CDR3 nucleotides are TGCGCCAGCAGCCAAGATGGCCAGGCCCTTTCACCCCTCCACTTT. As protein: CASSQDGQALSPLHF.

The V call is TRBV30, the J call TRBJ2-7; D is possibly TRBD2 (6 bases). Trimming removed 8 bases from V and 6 bases from J, with 14 bases in between. The CDR3 has 11 residues. Germline V gene data show CDR1 as GTSNPN and CDR2 as SVGIG (reference sequence). The CDR3 is CAGTQGLEQYF. CDR3 DNA: TGTGCCGGGACGCAGGGACTCGAGCAGTACTTC.

The CDR3 bases are TGTGCCAGCAGTTACCAAGGCGGAAAGAGAAACACTGAAGCTTTCTTT. Translation: CASSYQGGKRNTEAFF. The rearrangement joins TRBV6-5 to TRBJ1-1; D gene uncertain. CDR1 and CDR2 from the germline V gene are MNHEY and SVGAGI. V lost 2 bases, J lost 2 bases, and 15 bases lay in between. This CDR3 spans 16 amino acids.

This clone appeared a few times. This chain uses TRBV6-1 with TRBJ1-2, with 9 positions matching TRBD1. Germline CDR1 reads MNHNS; CDR2 reads SASEGT. The CDR3 contains 19 residues. After removal of 3 bases from V and 4 bases from J, the junction contained 18 bases not matched to a gene. In DNA, the CDR3 is TGTGCCAGCAGTGACCCCCCGTGGGACAGGGCGGTTGGGAGCTATGGCTACACCTTC. Translated, it gives CASSDPPWDRAVGSYGYTF.

The V and J genes are TRBV5-4 and TRBJ2-3; 16 bases map to TRBD2. CDR1 and CDR2 (germline): SGHNT, YYREEE (reference sequence). The CDR3 extends over 17 amino acids. J was trimmed by 4 bases and V by 4 bases; bases with no gene match: 6. CDR3 in amino acids: CASSPGLAGGPADTQYF. CDR3 DNA sequence: TGTGCCAGCAGCCCGGGACTAGCGGGGGGGCCTGCAGATACGCAGTATTTT.

This CDR3 is CASSQGQGAADTQYF. The CDR3, as DNA: TGTGCCAGCAGCCAGGGACAGGGGGCCGCAGATACGCAGTATTTT. This chain joins TRBV2 and TRBJ2-3; 12 positions agree with TRBD1. Germline V gene sequence: CDR1 SNHLY, CDR2 FYNNEI. After removal of 6 bases from V and 4 bases from J, the junction contained 5 bases not matched to a gene. This CDR3 spans 15 amino acids.

The chain employs TRBV13 and TRBJ2-3; 7 bases agree with TRBD2. Germline lookup yields CDR1 PRHDT and CDR2 FYEKMQ (reference sequence). The CDR3 sequence is 16 residues long. V trimming: 1 base; J trimming: 4 bases; junction bases outside the gene matches: 8. The CDR3 bases are TGTGCCAGCAGCTTAGAGGGGCGGGAGATGGCAGATACGCAGTATTTT. It yields the protein CASSLEGREMADTQYF.

The V and J genes are TRBV6-6 and TRBJ2-5; TRBD1 matches at 8 bases. The CDR3 sequence is 14 residues long. Trimming removed 8 bases from V and 5 bases from J; junction bases left unmatched: 10. Germline values: CDR1 MNHNY, CDR2 SVGAGI (reference sequence). In nucleotides, the CDR3 is TGTGCCAGCTACCAGACAGGGGACGGGGAGACCCAGTACTTC. Translated: CASYQTGDGETQYF.

This chain links TRBV6-6 with TRBJ2-1; 11 nucleotides align to TRBD2. V trimming: 6 bases; J trimming: 6 bases; junction bases outside the gene matches: 4. Germline loops: CDR1 MNHNY, CDR2 SVGAGI (reference sequence). This CDR3 has 14 residues. CDR3 region: CASSVAGGGNEQFF. The DNA for the CDR3 is TGTGCCAGCAGCGTAGCGGGAGGGGGCAATGAGCAGTTCTTC.